One and the same sample provided the 10 T cell receptor beta chains below, sequenced in a study of blood T cell repertoires in COVID-19. Produced via immunoSEQ multiplex PCR; TCRdb's table is partial and in-frame only. There are about 170,000 clones in the sample; about 85% occur only once, and around 8% lies in the top ten. The specimen was peripheral blood. Source of these receptors: a woman over 75 with COVID-19, enrolled during active disease.

The chain is built from TRBV4-1 and TRBJ2-2, with D possibly matching TRBD2 (6 bases). This CDR3 region has 17 residues. Deletions cut 3 bases from V and 8 bases from J, with 22 bases between. Germline CDR1 and CDR2: MGHRA and YSYEKL. CDR3 loop: CASSHGPGRTTPGELFF. The CDR3 DNA is TGCGCCAGCAGCCACGGCCCGGGACGGACTACACCGGGGGAGCTGTTTTTT.

The V gene is TRBV7-3, the J gene TRBJ2-3; D is undetermined. The germline CDR1 and CDR2 sequences are SGHTA and FQGTGA. The CDR3 contains 13 residues. V was trimmed by 5 bases and J by 6 bases, leaving 12 bases between them. CDR3 coding DNA: TGTGCCAGCAGCCCTTACTCGGTTGATACGCAGTATTTT. Translating it yields CASSPYSVDTQYF.

V usage is TRBV24-1 and J usage is TRBJ1-2; D is undetermined. CDR1 and CDR2 (germline): KGHDR, SFDVKD. The CDR3 loop spans 14 amino acids. Trimming left V 2 bases short and J 1 base short, with 7 bases between. In DNA, the CDR3 is TGTGCCACCAGTGATTCGCCAGATAACTATGGCTACACCTTC. Translated: CATSDSPDNYGYTF.

This clone was counted between two and nine times. The chain is built from TRBV19 and TRBJ1-2, with D tentatively TRBD1 (6 bases). Germline V gives CDR1 LNHDA, CDR2 SQIVND (reference sequence). The CDR3 loop spans 14 amino acids. Trimming took off 3 bases at V and 1 base at J, with 9 bases between the two ends. The CDR3 region has the DNA TGTGCCAGTAGTATCGGACAGAATAACTATGGCTACACCTTC. It yields the protein CASSIGQNNYGYTF.

The rearrangement joins TRBV24-1 to TRBJ1-1, with no clear D. The CDR3 runs 12 residues. CDR1 and CDR2 from the germline V gene are KGHDR and SFDVKD. Trimming left V 9 bases short and J 1 base short, with 8 bases between. Here the CDR3 DNA reads TGTGCCACCCTTGGGCAGAACACTGAAGCTTTCTTT. Its translation: CATLGQNTEAFF.

This clone was seen only a few times. The V call is TRBV11-2, the J call TRBJ2-7, with 10 bases lining up with TRBD1. The V gene's germline CDR1 is SGHAT and CDR2 FQNNGV. The CDR3 spans 14 residues. With 5 bases clipped from V and 5 bases from J, the junction kept 6 bases outside the gene matches. The DNA for the CDR3 is TGTGCCAGCAGCCTAGGGACAGGGGAGGACGAGCAGTACTTC. The encoded protein is CASSLGTGEDEQYF.

The chain carries TRBV5-4 and TRBJ1-1; TRBD1 aligns across 7 bases. In germline, CDR1 is SGHNT, CDR2 YYREEE (reference sequence). Germline trimming cut 0 bases from V and 1 base from J; bases unmatched to any gene: 3. This CDR3 is built from 15 residues. CDR3 in DNA: TGTGCCAGCAGCTTGGCAAGACAGGGGAACACTGAAGCTTTCTTT. Encoded protein: CASSLARQGNTEAFF. Full variable domain (rest looked up from reference TRBV5-4 and TRBJ1-1): ETGVTQSPTHLIKTRGQQVTLRCSSQSGHNTVSWYQQALGQGPQFIFQYYREEENGRGNFPPRFSGLQFPNYSSELNVNALELDDSALYLCASSLARQGNTEAFFGQGTRLTVV.

The CDR3 loop reads CATSDPRTGGETQYF. DNA for the CDR3: TGTGCCACCAGTGACCCCAGGACTGGGGGGGAGACCCAGTACTTC. The chain carries TRBV24-1 and TRBJ2-5, with D tentatively TRBD2 (6 bases). Trimming pared 4 bases from V and 5 bases from J, leaving 16 bases between. The CDR3 spans 15 residues. Per germline, CDR1 KGHDR and CDR2 SFDVKD.

This rearrangement joins TRBV4-1 to TRBJ1-1, with TRBD1 identical over 8 bases. This CDR3 is built from 18 residues. Germline values: CDR1 MGHRA, CDR2 YSYEKL. The junction had 15 bases not matched to a gene; V was cut back by 3 bases and J by 3 bases. CDR3 sequence: CASSHNPGGLFGDTEAFF. The CDR3 DNA reads as TGCGCCAGCAGCCACAACCCAGGGGGCCTCTTTGGCGACACTGAAGCTTTCTTT.

The chain uses TRBV25-1 and TRBJ2-3; 10 bases match TRBD2. J gave up 0 bases and V 3 bases, and 6 bases lay outside the gene matches. The germline V gene encodes CDR1 MGHDK and CDR2 SYGVNS. This CDR3 region has 17 residues. The CDR3 sequence is CASSEAPSGSSTDTQYF. The CDR3 DNA reads as TGTGCCAGCAGTGAGGCCCCTAGCGGGAGTAGCACAGATACGCAGTATTTT.